This T cell receptor (beta chain) was sequenced during a study of Ad26.COV2.S vaccination and SARS-CoV-2 variants. The table came from immunoSEQ multiplex PCR; TCRdb's copy has only in-frame clones and leaves some out. The data hold about 350,000 clones, with more than 85% observed a single time. The V gene's germline CDR1 is SGHRS and CDR2 YFSETQ. This CDR3 comprises 14 residues. V lost 0 bases and J lost 8, with 9 bases in between. Treatment specified: 19 received Ad26.COV2.S at low or high dose, single or two shots; 5 received placebo; per-sample allocation not given. Collection of the samples took place on day 63 after the first injection of vaccine or placebo.

This receptor was taken from a person aged 18-65 years who received the Ad26.COV2.S COVID-19 vaccine or a placebo. This chain uses TRBV5-1 with TRBJ1-6; D not certain. The material sequenced was peripheral blood, taken in a trial of Ad26.COV2.S vaccine versus placebo. CDR3 DNA sequence: TGCGCCAGCAGCTTGGATGGATCGTATTCACCCCTCCACTTT. This codes for CASSLDGSYSPLHF.